These 11 T cell receptor beta chains came from one sample sequenced in a study of blood T cells in healthy people across ages (dated by TCRdb to about 2015). To prepare the library, 5' RACE was applied. The sequencer was an Illumina HiSeq 2500. A second roughly 6 to 12 cycle PCR used a sample-barcoded 5' primer and a J-beta primer mix. TCRdb's own reprocessing of the public reads used fastp at Q25 and MiXCR and kept productive beta chains. Each entry is one CDR3 protein sequence, shown with its most common DNA and genes. This sample has about 720,000 distinct CDR3 sequences in its table, and about 25% of those were observed once. Together, the top ten hold 3% to 4% of the sample. The same sample was also used in a study of T cells of mothers and their children.

The sequencing sample was made of blood. These receptors were obtained from a boy between 10 and 17 years old in good health.

This clonotype was picked up a small number of times. This chain joins TRBV5-1 and TRBJ1-5, with 9 bases that match TRBD1. After removal of 3 bases from V and 4 bases from J, the junction contained 11 bases not matched to a gene. This CDR3 is 17 amino acids long. Germline CDR1 SGHRS, CDR2 YFSETQ. CDR3 sequence (DNA): TGCGCCAGCAGCTGGGGGGACAGGGAAGTTGGGAATCAGCCCCAGCATTTT. Protein sequence: CASSWGDREVGNQPQHF.

The chain is built from TRBV24-1 and TRBJ1-1; the match to TRBD1 covers 8 bases. This CDR3 spans 13 amino acids. From germline, CDR1 is KGHDR and CDR2 SFDVKD. V was pared by 9 bases and J by 4 bases, with 6 bases of the junction left unmatched. CDR3 in amino acids: CATVDRGGTEAFF. The CDR3 DNA reads TGTGCCACCGTCGACAGGGGCGGCACTGAAGCTTTCTTT.

The chain is built from TRBV7-2 and TRBJ2-3; 9 nucleotides align to TRBD2. Germline values: CDR1 SGHTA, CDR2 FQGNSA. The ends lost 1 base at V and 7 bases at J; junction bases unmatched: 6. The CDR3 totals 15 residues. CDR3 in DNA: TGTGCCAGCAGCTTAGGCGGGGGGGCCGCAAATACGCAGTATTTT. Its protein product is CASSLGGGAANTQYF.

The genes are TRBV29-1 and TRBJ2-7, with unresolved D. This CDR3 has 13 amino acids. Germline values: CDR1 SQVTM, CDR2 ANQGSEA. Trimming removed 6 bases at V and 3 bases at J, with 15 bases between. CDR3 nucleotide sequence: TGCAGCGTGATATTGGTTCGCGGCTACGAGCAGTACTTC. Its protein is CSVILVRGYEQYF.

The chain is built from TRBV20-1 and TRBJ2-7; 9 bases match TRBD2. The length of the CDR3 is 13 residues. The germline V gene has CDR1 DFQATT and CDR2 SNEGSKA (reference sequence). Unmatched junction bases numbered 2, after V lost 5 bases and J lost 0 bases. The CDR3 reads CSAQRGVSYEQYF. The CDR3 DNA reads TGCAGTGCTCAGCGGGGGGTCTCCTACGAGCAGTACTTC.

The V gene is TRBV28, the J gene TRBJ2-4; TRBD1 might be the D (5 bases). V shed 0 bases and J shed 0 bases, with 9 bases lying between them. The CDR3 is 16 residues long. Per germline, CDR1 MDHEN and CDR2 SYDVKM. This CDR3 reads CASSLWTDLAKNIQYF. Written as DNA, the CDR3 is TGTGCCAGCAGTTTATGGACAGACCTAGCCAAAAACATTCAGTACTTC.

The rearrangement joins TRBV11-2 to TRBJ1-1; D not certain. The CDR3 extends over 9 amino acids. Germline V gives CDR1 SGHAT, CDR2 FQNNGV. V lost 6 bases, J lost 9 bases, and 5 bases lay in between. The CDR3 DNA follows: TGTGCCAGCAGTCTAAAAGCTTTCTTT. It translates to CASSLKAFF.

The CDR3 coding sequence is TGCAGCGCCTACCAAATGAGTTGGAGAGACAATGAGCAGTTCTTC. Translation: CSAYQMSWRDNEQFF. The chain couples TRBV29-1 to TRBJ2-5; no clear D. The J call is uncertain, as TRBJ2-1 better fits the DNA end. Germline lookup yields CDR1 SQVTM and CDR2 ANQGSEA. There are 15 residues in the CDR3.

This clonotype was counted many times. This chain's CDR3 is CASSSGGVREKLFF. DNA of the CDR3: TGTGCCAGCAGTTCCGGCGGGGTACGAGAAAAACTGTTTTTT. The chain uses TRBV28 and TRBJ1-4; D not certain. There are 14 residues in the CDR3. V was cut by 4 bases and J by 8 bases, with 14 bases left in between. Germline V gene data show CDR1 as MDHEN and CDR2 as SYDVKM.

This chain links TRBV11-2 with TRBJ2-7; a possible D gene is TRBD2 (6 bases). CDR3 size: 15 residues. Per germline, CDR1 SGHAT and CDR2 FQNNGV. V was trimmed by 1 base and J by 2 bases, leaving 12 bases between them. CDR3 sequence: CASSLAGVKPYEQYF. CDR3 coding DNA: TGTGCCAGCAGCTTAGCGGGAGTGAAACCCTACGAGCAGTACTTC.

The CDR3 nucleotides read TGTGCCAGCAGGGGGGAGACAGCTTCCTACGAGCAGTACTTC. This sequence encodes CASRGETASYEQYF. The chain carries TRBV25-1 and TRBJ2-7, with D possibly being TRBD1 or TRBD2 (5 bases each). Germline loops: CDR1 MGHDK, CDR2 SYGVNS. The CDR3 has 14 residues. Trimming removed 6 bases at V and 1 base at J, with 13 bases between.